The clone carrying this T cell receptor beta chain has just a few counts. Its target is unknown. The CDR3 extends over 17 amino acids. Germline V gene data show CDR1 as LGHNA and CDR2 as YNFKEQ. Trimming left V 3 bases short and J 2 bases short, with 18 bases between. These data are taken from a study of T cells after yellow fever vaccination. UMIs were added to TCR cDNA along with a universal primer site when it was made by 5'RACE template switching. MiXCR, run by TCRdb on the 5' RACE reads, gives a single entry per CDR3 protein. The sample has a few hundred thousand distinct CDR3 sequences, around 3.1% seen once. Whole-study findings and limits: Abundant clonotypes (contaminants from the bulk population) could be present in FACS-sorted repertoires.

The chain has TRBV4-2 and TRBJ2-3, with TRBD2 as a possible D gene (7 bases). This TCR was sampled from a man younger than 35 who received the YFV17D yellow fever vaccine. Sequences were derived from CD4+ T cells sorted from PBMCs, sampled 10 days after the yellow fever booster vaccination. In DNA form, the CDR3 reads TGTGCCAGCAGCCAGGGGGCACCTAGCGGATACACAGATACGCAGTATTTT. It specifies CASSQGAPSGYTDTQYF.